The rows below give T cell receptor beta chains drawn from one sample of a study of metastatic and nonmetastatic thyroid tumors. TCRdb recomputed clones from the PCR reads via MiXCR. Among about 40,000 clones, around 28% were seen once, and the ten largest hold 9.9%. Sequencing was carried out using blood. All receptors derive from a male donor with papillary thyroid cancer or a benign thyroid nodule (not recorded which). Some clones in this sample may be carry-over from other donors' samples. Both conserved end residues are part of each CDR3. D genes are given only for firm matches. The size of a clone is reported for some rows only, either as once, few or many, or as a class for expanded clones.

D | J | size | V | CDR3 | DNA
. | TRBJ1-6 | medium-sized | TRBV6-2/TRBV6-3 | CASNLGQLNSPLHF | TGTGCCAGCAATCTTGGACAGCTCAATTCACCCCTCCACTTT
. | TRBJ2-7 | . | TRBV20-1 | CSASFGQNSYEQYF | TGCAGTGCTAGTTTTGGTCAGAACTCCTACGAGCAGTACTTC
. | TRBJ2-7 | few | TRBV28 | CASSLGRRSYEQYF | TGTGCCAGCAGTTTAGGCAGGCGCTCCTACGAGCAGTACTTC
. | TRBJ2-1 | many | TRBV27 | CASGPVLGGEQFF | TGTGCCAGCGGTCCGGTACTGGGTGGTGAGCAGTTCTTC
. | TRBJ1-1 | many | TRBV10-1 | CASSESSRESTEAFF | TGCGCCAGCAGTGAGTCGAGTAGGGAAAGCACTGAAGCTTTCTTT
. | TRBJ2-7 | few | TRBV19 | CASSPGKSIVYEQYF | TGTGCCAGTAGCCCTGGGAAAAGCATTGTTTACGAGCAGTACTTC
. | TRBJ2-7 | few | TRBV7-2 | CASIPWQLEQYF | TGTGCCAGCATCCCCTGGCAACTCGAGCAGTACTTC
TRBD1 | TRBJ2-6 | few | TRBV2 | CASSTGAGANVLTF | TGTGCCAGCAGTACAGGGGCTGGGGCCAACGTCCTGACTTTC
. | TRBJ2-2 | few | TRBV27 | CASSLIGTGELFF | TGTGCCAGCAGTTTGATAGGGACCGGGGAGCTGTTTTTT
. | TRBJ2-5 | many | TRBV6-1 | CASSQEGETQYF | TGTGCCAGCAGCCAAGAGGGGGAGACCCAGTACTTC
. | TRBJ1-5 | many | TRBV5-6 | CASSRGGRPNQPQHF | TGTGCCAGCAGCAGGGGGGGCAGACCCAATCAGCCCCAGCATTTT
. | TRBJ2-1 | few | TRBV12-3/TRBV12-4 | CASSFFVIHNEQFF | TGTGCCAGCAGTTTCTTTGTCATCCACAATGAGCAGTTCTTC
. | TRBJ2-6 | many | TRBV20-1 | CSARDPGANVLTF | TGCAGTGCTAGAGATCCCGGGGCCAACGTCCTGACTTTC
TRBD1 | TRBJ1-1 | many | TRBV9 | CASSVGSGGWAEAFF | TGTGCCAGCAGCGTAGGTTCAGGGGGATGGGCTGAAGCTTTCTTT
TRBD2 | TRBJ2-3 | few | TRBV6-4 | CASSEGCGGPTDTQYF | TGTGCCAGCAGTGAAGGCTGCGGGGGACCCACAGATACGCAGTATTTT
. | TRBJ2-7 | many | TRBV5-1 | CASSFPANEQYF | TGCGCCAGCAGCTTCCCCGCTAACGAGCAGTACTTC
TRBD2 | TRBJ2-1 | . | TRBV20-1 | CSAREPLPGLAVGVRDQFF | TGCAGTGCTAGAGAGCCCCTTCCGGGACTAGCGGTAGGCGTTCGTGATCAGTTCTTC
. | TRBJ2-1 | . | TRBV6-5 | CASSYSGLGYEQFF | TGTGCCAGCAGTTACTCGGGCCTAGGCTATGAGCAGTTCTTC
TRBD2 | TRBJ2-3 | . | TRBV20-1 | CSAPLSGSRTDTQYF | TGCAGTGCTCCCCTTAGCGGGAGTAGGACAGATACGCAGTATTTT
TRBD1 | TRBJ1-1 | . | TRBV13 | CASRALGQGNTEAFF | TGTGCCAGCAGAGCGCTAGGACAGGGGAACACTGAAGCTTTCTTT
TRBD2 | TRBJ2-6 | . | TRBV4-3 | CASSQRTSGSGANVLTF | TGCGCCAGCAGCCAACGGACTAGCGGCTCTGGGGCCAACGTCCTGACTTTC
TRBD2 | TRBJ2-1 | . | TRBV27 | CDSFSGGSYNDQFF | TGTGACAGCTTTAGCGGGGGGTCCTACAATGATCAGTTCTTC
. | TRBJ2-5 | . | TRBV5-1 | CASSLAPAGAIGGQETQYF | TGCGCCAGCAGCTTGGCCCCAGCAGGGGCTATCGGGGGTCAAGAGACCCAGTACTTC
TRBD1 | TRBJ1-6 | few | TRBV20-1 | CSARDGDRDSPLHF | TGCAGTGCTAGGGATGGGGACAGGGACTCACCCCTCCACTTT
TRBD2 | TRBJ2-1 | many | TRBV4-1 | CASSQDRRGVVYNEQFF | TGCGCCAGCAGCCAAGATCGGCGGGGGGTCGTTTACAATGAGCAGTTCTTC
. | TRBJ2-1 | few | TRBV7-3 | CASILGGVQEQFF | TGTGCCAGCATCTTAGGGGGGGTCCAGGAGCAGTTCTTC
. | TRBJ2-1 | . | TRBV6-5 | CASSYDYLNEQFF | TGTGCCAGCAGTTACGACTATTTGAATGAGCAGTTCTTC
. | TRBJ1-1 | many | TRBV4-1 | CVSSQDPYDHRTMNTEAFF | TGCGTCAGCAGCCAAGATCCCTACGACCATCGGACCATGAACACTGAAGCTTTCTTT
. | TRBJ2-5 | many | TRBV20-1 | CSARPPGTPVGTQYF | TGCAGTGCTAGACCCCCCGGGACACCGGTGGGGACCCAGTACTTC
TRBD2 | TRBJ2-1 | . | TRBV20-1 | CSARVWTSMGNEQFF | TGCAGTGCTAGAGTGTGGACTAGTATGGGCAATGAGCAGTTCTTC
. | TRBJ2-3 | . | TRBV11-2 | CASSLAGGLDTQYF | TGTGCCAGCAGCTTAGCTGGGGGCCTGGATACGCAGTATTTC
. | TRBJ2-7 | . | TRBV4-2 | CASSPGLSYEQYF | TGTGCCAGCAGCCCCGGTCTTTCCTACGAGCAGTACTTC
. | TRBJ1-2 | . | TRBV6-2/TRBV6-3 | CASSYSVFREDGTNYGYTF | TGTGCCAGCAGTTACTCGGTATTCAGGGAGGATGGGACTAACTATGGCTACACCTTC
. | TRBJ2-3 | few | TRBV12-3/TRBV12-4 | CASSEWTDTQYF | TGTGCCAGCAGTGAATGGACAGATACGCAGTATTTT
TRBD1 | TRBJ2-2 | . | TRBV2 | CASSWDSENTWELLF | TGTGCCAGCAGTTGGGACAGCGAGAACACCTGGGAGCTGTTATTT